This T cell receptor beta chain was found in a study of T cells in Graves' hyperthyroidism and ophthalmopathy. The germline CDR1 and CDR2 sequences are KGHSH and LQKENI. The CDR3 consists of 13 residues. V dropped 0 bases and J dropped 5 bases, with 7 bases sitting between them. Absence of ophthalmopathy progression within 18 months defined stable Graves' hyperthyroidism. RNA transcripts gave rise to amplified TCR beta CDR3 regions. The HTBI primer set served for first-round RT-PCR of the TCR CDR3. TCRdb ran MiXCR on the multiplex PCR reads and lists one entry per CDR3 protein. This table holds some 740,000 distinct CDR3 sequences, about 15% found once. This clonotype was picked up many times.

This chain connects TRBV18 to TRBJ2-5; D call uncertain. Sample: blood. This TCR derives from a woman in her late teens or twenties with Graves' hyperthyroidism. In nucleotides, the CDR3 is TGTGCCAGCTCACCACCGGGTAGGGAGACCCAGTACTTC. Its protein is CASSPPGRETQYF. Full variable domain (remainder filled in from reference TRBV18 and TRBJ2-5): NAGVMQNPRHLVRRRGQEARLRCSPMKGHSHVYWYRQLPEEGLKFMVYLQKENIIDESGMPKERFSAEFPKEGPSILRIQQVVRGDSAAYFCASSPPGRETQYFGPGTRLLVL.